The rows below give T cell receptor beta chains drawn from one sample of a study of brain T cells in children with intractable seizures. TCRdb keeps only in-frame clones here, not all; method: immunoSEQ multiplex PCR. This sample carries 340,000 or so clones, roughly 93% of them seen once, and the ten largest clones take 5% to 7%. Material: peripheral blood, obtained 4 to 5 months after surgery. The receptors were gathered from a boy in the first two years of life with tuberous sclerosis and intractable seizures. Both conserved end residues are part of each CDR3. Each record gives: CDR3 protein, CDR3 DNA, D gene, clone size, J gene, V gene. A D gene is named only where the DNA matches it firmly. Rows give clone size only sometimes, using once, few, many, or a class for an expanded clone.

CASSVVRGGKITDTQYF,TGTGCCAGCAGCGTTGTTCGCGGGGGGAAAATCACAGATACGCAGTATTTT,TRBD2,medium-sized,TRBJ2-3,TRBV2
CASSQADGNTEAFF,TGTGCCAGCAGCCAAGCGGACGGAAACACTGAAGCTTTCTTT,NA,NA,TRBJ1-1,TRBV3-1/TRBV3-2
CASRGQGGHYGYTF,TGTGCCAGCAGAGGACAGGGTGGGCACTATGGCTACACCTTC,TRBD1,NA,TRBJ1-2,TRBV27
CASSPLDRGDYEQYF,TGTGCCAGCAGCCCCCTAGACAGGGGAGACTACGAGCAGTACTTC,TRBD1,NA,TRBJ2-7,TRBV28
CASSSPGAKRPDIYEQYF,TGTGCCAGCAGTTCCCCCGGGGCTAAGCGCCCCGACATCTACGAGCAGTACTTC,NA,NA,TRBJ2-7,TRBV27
CASSPRQGSAYEQYF,TGTGCCAGCAGCCCCAGACAGGGGAGCGCCTACGAGCAGTACTTC,TRBD1,NA,TRBJ2-7,TRBV6-5
CARSLRRAISYEQYF,TGTGCCAGAAGCTTACGGCGGGCCATCTCCTACGAGCAGTACTTC,NA,NA,TRBJ2-7,TRBV5-3
CASSPGLAGGQNYEQYF,TGTGCCAGCAGCCCTGGACTAGCGGGGGGTCAAAACTACGAGCAGTACTTC,TRBD2,NA,TRBJ2-7,TRBV11-2
CAWSGTEGLDGANVLTF,TGTGCCTGGAGTGGGACAGAGGGGCTGGATGGGGCCAACGTCCTGACTTTC,NA,few,TRBJ2-6,TRBV30
CASSQDSEASYNEQFF,TGTGCCAGCAGCCAAGATTCGGAGGCATCATACAATGAGCAGTTCTTC,NA,NA,TRBJ2-1,TRBV4-2
CASSIWQGNGYTF,TGTGCCAGTAGTATTTGGCAGGGGAATGGCTACACCTTC,NA,few,TRBJ1-2,TRBV19
CASMERAHSNQPQHF,TGTGCCAGCATGGAGAGAGCTCATAGCAATCAGCCCCAGCATTTT,NA,NA,TRBJ1-5,TRBV2
CASRRQAGDSPLHF,TGTGCCAGCAGACGACAGGCGGGAGACTCACCCCTCCACTTT,NA,NA,TRBJ1-6,TRBV3-1/TRBV3-2
CASSERGYNEQFF,TGTGCCAGCAGTGAACGCGGGTACAATGAGCAGTTCTTC,NA,NA,TRBJ2-1,TRBV25-1